This TCR beta chain was profiled in a study of regulatory T cells in long-lasting Graves disease. The study, taken as a whole, reports: Persistent cases of Graves' showed reduced TCR diversity relative to newly diagnosed patients.

Specified time point: newly diagnosed GD, antithyroid drugs for less than 3 months. PBMC-extracted RNA yielded the TCR library. Between the trimmed V and J ends, which lost 4 bases and 8 bases, there was a span of 12 bases. The CDR3 totals 13 residues. Germline CDR1 is SGHTA and CDR2 is FQGTGA. Arm-PCR of CDR3 regions and iRepertoire HTBI primers were the basis on which TCR beta libraries were built. Using its own MiXCR run on the multiplex PCR reads, TCRdb lists one record per CDR3 protein. The sample shows 350,000 to 450,000 distinct CDR3 sequences, 15% of them seen only once. This clonotype was observed many times. Its specificity is not known. These same records also appear under a second study, on T cells in Graves' hyperthyroidism and ophthalmopathy.

V and J are TRBV7-3 and TRBJ2-1; D uncertain. The clonotype was recovered from a woman in her thirties or forties with Graves disease. Specimen: peripheral blood mononuclear cells (PBMCs), collected at new diagnosis, from a patient treated with antithyroid drugs. The CDR3 here is CASSSTPAYEQFF. In nucleotides, the CDR3 is TGTGCCAGCAGCTCCACTCCAGCGTATGAGCAGTTCTTC. Full variable domain (outside the CDR3, taken from reference TRBV7-3 and TRBJ2-1): GAGVSQTPSNKVTEKGKYVELRCDPISGHTALYWYRQSLGQGPEFLIYFQGTGAADDSGLPNDRFFAVRPEGSVSTLKIQRTERGDSAVYLCASSSTPAYEQFFGPGTRLTVL.